These 13 T cell receptor beta chains came from one sample sequenced in a study of shared clonotypes between healthy human individuals. Naive CD8 cells, CD45RO-negative and positively selected for CCR7, excluded terminally differentiated effector memory CD45RA+ cells. TCRdb's table, derived via immunoSEQ multiplex PCR, lists solely in-frame clones and lacks some. The sample holds some 2,000,000 clones, about 95% seen once. The sequencing input was naive CD8+ T cells sorted from blood. These receptor sequences come from a man younger than 35 in good health.

As concerns this clone: This sample includes further DNA sequences coding for the same CDR3. V is TRBV5-4 and J is TRBJ1-1; D is undetermined. In germline, CDR1 is SGHNT, CDR2 YYREEE (reference sequence). With 0 bases removed from V and 4 bases from J, the gap between germline ends came to 7 bases. The CDR3 totals 13 residues. CDR3 residues: CASSLEGGTEAFF. The CDR3 DNA reads TGTGCCAGCAGCTTGGAGGGAGGCACTGAAGCTTTCTTT.

This clone was observed a few times. J is TRBJ2-7 and V is TRBV2; 7 bases agree with TRBD2. The CDR3 runs 14 residues. Germline CDR1 SNHLY, CDR2 FYNNEI. V lost 5 bases and J lost 0; bases outside the gene matches: 4. The DNA of the CDR3 is TGTGCCAGCAGTCGAGCGGGGAGCTCCTACGAGCAGTACTTC. Translation: CASSRAGSSYEQYF. The entire variable domain, with the rest obtained from reference TRBV2 and TRBJ2-7, is as follows: EPEVTQTPSHQVTQMGQEVILRCVPISNHLYFYWYRQILGQKVEFLVSFYNNEISEKSEIFDDQFSVERPDGSNFTLKIRSTKLEDSAMYFCASSRAGSSYEQYFGPGTRLTVT.

The genes are TRBV5-6 and TRBJ1-4; D gene unclear. CDR1 and CDR2 (germline): SGHDT, YYEEEE. The CDR3 is 16 residues long. V lost 4 bases and J lost 8, with 21 bases in between. The DNA of the CDR3 is TGTGCCAGCAGCCCGGGGTGGAGTGCCCTGGGCGAAAAACTGTTTTTT. Its protein product is CASSPGWSALGEKLFF.

This rearrangement joins TRBV6-1 to TRBJ1-3; no reliable D call. From germline, CDR1 is MNHNS and CDR2 SASEGT. The germline V and J ends were trimmed by 7 bases and 8 bases, with 18 bases remaining between them. This CDR3 region has 14 residues. The DNA of the CDR3 is TGTGCCAGCATATTTCGTGGGAGTTTGGACACCATATATTTT. Amino acids: CASIFRGSLDTIYF.

The V and J genes are TRBV7-8 and TRBJ1-5; TRBD1 matches 7 bases. Germline loops: CDR1 SGHVS, CDR2 FQNEAQ. CDR3 length: 16 residues. After removal of 3 bases from V and 5 bases from J, the junction contained 10 bases not matched to a gene. CDR3 DNA sequence: TGTGCCAGCAGCTTTCTCCAGGGGGATAAAGATCAGCCCCAGCATTTT. It codes for CASSFLQGDKDQPQHF.

This clone was recorded once. The chain uses TRBV10-1 and TRBJ2-5; perhaps TRBD2 as D (5 bases). Trimming took 4 bases from V and 7 from J, leaving 13 bases between them. The V gene's germline CDR1 is WNHNN and CDR2 SYGVQD (reference sequence). The CDR3 covers 13 residues. The CDR3 sequence is CASSADFTGTQYF. In DNA form, the CDR3 reads TGCGCCAGCAGTGCGGACTTCACGGGGACCCAGTACTTC.

The chain links TRBV6-6 to TRBJ2-7; the match to TRBD2 covers 7 bases. There are 13 residues in the CDR3. Germline V gene data show CDR1 as MNHNY and CDR2 as SVGAGI (reference sequence). The V gene end was trimmed by 7 bases and the J gene end by 6 bases; junction bases not matched to a gene: 9. CDR3 bases: TGTGCCAGCAACCCGGGACTATCCAGCGAGCAGTACTTC. This translates into CASNPGLSSEQYF.

The chain links TRBV7-9 to TRBJ2-5; TRBD2 matches 9 bases. V trimming: 1 base; J trimming: 0 bases; junction bases outside the gene matches: 6. The germline V gene has CDR1 SEHNR and CDR2 FQNEAQ (reference sequence). This CDR3 comprises 17 residues. CDR3 sequence: CASSLGPPSGNQETQYF. In nucleotides, the CDR3 is TGTGCCAGCAGCTTAGGCCCGCCTAGCGGGAACCAAGAGACCCAGTACTTC.

The gene calls are TRBV4-1 and TRBJ2-1; TRBD1 agrees at 9 bases. With 3 bases clipped from V and 5 bases from J, the junction kept 8 bases outside the gene matches. CDR3 size: 16 residues. Germline-derived CDR1 and CDR2 are MGHRA and YSYEKL. CDR3 residues: CASSQPRQGVNNEQFF. In nucleotides, the CDR3 is TGCGCCAGCAGCCAGCCGCGACAGGGGGTTAACAATGAGCAGTTCTTC.

This chain uses TRBV5-1 with TRBJ2-3; D might be TRBD2 (7 bases). The CDR3 spans 16 residues. Germline CDR1 is SGHRS and CDR2 is YFSETQ. V lost 1 base and J 2 bases, leaving 14 bases between the germline ends. The CDR3 here is CASSLSQGRDTDTQYF. The CDR3 DNA is TGCGCCAGCAGCTTGTCCCAGGGGAGGGACACAGATACGCAGTATTTT.

This clone was observed a single time. The V gene is TRBV28, the J gene TRBJ1-2; D remains unclear. This CDR3 contains 14 residues. V was shortened by 2 bases and J by 5 bases, with 12 bases between the two germline ends. The germline V gene has CDR1 MDHEN and CDR2 SYDVKM. In nucleotides, the CDR3 is TGTGCCAGCAGTTTAGAAACAGCACCTTATGGCTACACCTTC. This codes for CASSLETAPYGYTF.

The chain is built from TRBV4-1 and TRBJ1-3; D not certain. Germline CDR1 and CDR2: MGHRA and YSYEKL. Trimming took 2 bases from V and 4 from J, leaving 12 bases between them. The CDR3 is made up of 15 amino acids. CDR3 region: CASSQWTLEGNTIYF. The CDR3 nucleotides read TGCGCCAGCAGCCAATGGACCCTTGAGGGAAACACCATATATTTT.

The rearrangement joins TRBV7-9 to TRBJ2-1, with 14 bases lining up with TRBD2. This CDR3 region has 16 residues. CDR1 is SEHNR, CDR2 FQNEAQ, per germline (reference sequence). The J segment lost 7 bases and the V segment lost 4 bases, leaving 6 bases of the junction unmatched. The CDR3 region is CASSYPGTSGGNEQFF. The CDR3, as DNA: TGTGCCAGCAGCTATCCCGGGACTAGCGGGGGAAATGAGCAGTTCTTC.